The clone carrying this T cell receptor beta chain was found a few times. Antigen specificity is unknown. The study, taken as a whole, reports: Tumor Treg TCRs overlapped most with tumor naive CD4+ cells. Tumor memory CD4+ T cell TCR gene usage clustered with blood and lymph node memory CD4+ cells and lymph node naive CD4+ cells.

The V end was cut by 4 bases, the J end by 6 bases, with 6 bases between. CDR1 and CDR2 from the germline V gene are MNHEY and SVGAGI. The CDR3 is made up of 12 amino acids. Naive CD4+ cells had CD25+ Tregs removed. Full-length variable regions came from constant-region reverse primers plus semi-nested Nested Universal Primer A PCR. TCRdb ran MiXCR on the 5' RACE reads and lists one entry per CDR3 protein. The table has roughly 46,000 distinct CDR3 sequences, around a quarter seen once. Source material: naive CD4+ T cells sorted from blood. The subset: naive CD4+ T cells, CD4+CD45RA+CD25-. The TCR originated in a female donor with breast cancer. The chain employs TRBV6-5 and TRBJ2-2; D ambiguous. The CDR3 loop is CASSFRAGELFF. The DNA for the CDR3 is TGTGCCAGCAGTTTCCGGGCCGGGGAGCTGTTTTTT.